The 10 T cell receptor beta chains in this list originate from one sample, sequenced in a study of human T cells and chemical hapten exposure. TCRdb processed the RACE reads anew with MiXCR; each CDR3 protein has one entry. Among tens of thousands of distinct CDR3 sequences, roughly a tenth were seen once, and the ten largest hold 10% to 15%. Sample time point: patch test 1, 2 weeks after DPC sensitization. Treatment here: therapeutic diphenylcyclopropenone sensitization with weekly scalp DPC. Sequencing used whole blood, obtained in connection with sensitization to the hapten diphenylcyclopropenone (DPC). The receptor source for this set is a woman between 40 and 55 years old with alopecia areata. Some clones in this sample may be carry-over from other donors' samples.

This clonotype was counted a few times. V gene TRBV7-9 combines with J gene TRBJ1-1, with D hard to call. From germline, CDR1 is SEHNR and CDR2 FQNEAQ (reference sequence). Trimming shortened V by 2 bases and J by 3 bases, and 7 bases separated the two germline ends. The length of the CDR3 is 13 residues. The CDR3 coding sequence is TGTGCCAGCAGCTTACGAGCTGACACTGAAGCTTTCTTT. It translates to CASSLRADTEAFF.

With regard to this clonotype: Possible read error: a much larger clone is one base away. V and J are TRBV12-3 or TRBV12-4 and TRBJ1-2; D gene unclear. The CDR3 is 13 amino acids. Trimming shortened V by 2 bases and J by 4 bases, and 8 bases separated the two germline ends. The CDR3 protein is CASSLTASYGYTF. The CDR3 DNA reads TGTGCCAGCAGTTTAACGGCTAGCTATGGCTACACCTTC.

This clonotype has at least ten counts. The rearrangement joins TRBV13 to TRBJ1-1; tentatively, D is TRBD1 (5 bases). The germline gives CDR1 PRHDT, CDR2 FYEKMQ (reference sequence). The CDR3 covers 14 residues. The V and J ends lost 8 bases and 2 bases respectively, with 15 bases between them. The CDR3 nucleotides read TGTGCCAGCCTGGCCCAGGGATTTAACACTGAAGCTTTCTTT. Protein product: CASLAQGFNTEAFF.

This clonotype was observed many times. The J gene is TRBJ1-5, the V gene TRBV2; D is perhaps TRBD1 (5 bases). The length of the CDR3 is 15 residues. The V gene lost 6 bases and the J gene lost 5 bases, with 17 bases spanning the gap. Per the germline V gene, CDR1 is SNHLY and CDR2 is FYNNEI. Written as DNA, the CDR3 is TGTGCCAGCAGCACGTCCGGGGGAAAATATCAGCCCCAGCATTTT. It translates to CASSTSGGKYQPQHF.

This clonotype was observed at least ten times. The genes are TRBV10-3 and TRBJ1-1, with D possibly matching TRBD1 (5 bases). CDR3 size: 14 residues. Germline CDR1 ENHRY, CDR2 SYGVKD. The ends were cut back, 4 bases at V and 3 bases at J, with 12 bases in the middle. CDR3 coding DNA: TGTGCCATCAGTGGGACACGGGGAGACACTGAAGCTTTCTTT. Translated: CAISGTRGDTEAFF.

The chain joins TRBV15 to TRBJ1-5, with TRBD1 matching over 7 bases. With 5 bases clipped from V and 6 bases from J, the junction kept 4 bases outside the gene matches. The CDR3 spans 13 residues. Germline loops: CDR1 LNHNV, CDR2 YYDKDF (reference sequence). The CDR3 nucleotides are TGTGCCACCAGCGTCGACAGGGTTCAGCCCCAGCATTTT. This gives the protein CATSVDRVQPQHF.

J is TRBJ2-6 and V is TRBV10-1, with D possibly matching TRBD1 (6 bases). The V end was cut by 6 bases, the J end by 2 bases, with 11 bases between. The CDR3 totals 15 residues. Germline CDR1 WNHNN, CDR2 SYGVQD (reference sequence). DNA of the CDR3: TGCGCCAGCAGGCCACAGGGAACTGGGGCCAACGTCCTGACTTTC. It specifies CASRPQGTGANVLTF.

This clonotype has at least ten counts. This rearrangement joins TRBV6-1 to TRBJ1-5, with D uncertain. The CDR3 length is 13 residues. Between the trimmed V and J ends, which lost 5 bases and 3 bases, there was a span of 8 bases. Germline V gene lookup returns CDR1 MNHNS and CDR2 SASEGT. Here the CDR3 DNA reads TGTGCCAGCAGTACACAGCTCAATCAGCCCCAGCATTTT. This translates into CASSTQLNQPQHF.

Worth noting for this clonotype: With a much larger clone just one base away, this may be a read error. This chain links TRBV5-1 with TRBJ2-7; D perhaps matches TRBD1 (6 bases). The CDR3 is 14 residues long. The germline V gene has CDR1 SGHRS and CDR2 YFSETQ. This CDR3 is CASSHAGQNYKQYF. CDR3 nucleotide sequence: TGCGCCAGCAGCCACGCCGGACAGAACTACAAGCAGTACTTC.

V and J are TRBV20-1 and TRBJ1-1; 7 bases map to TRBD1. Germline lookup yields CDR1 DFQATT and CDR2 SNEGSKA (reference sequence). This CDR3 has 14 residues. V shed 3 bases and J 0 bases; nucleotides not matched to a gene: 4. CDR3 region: CSARTGTVNTEAFF. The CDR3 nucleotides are TGCAGTGCTAGGACCGGGACAGTGAACACTGAAGCTTTCTTT.